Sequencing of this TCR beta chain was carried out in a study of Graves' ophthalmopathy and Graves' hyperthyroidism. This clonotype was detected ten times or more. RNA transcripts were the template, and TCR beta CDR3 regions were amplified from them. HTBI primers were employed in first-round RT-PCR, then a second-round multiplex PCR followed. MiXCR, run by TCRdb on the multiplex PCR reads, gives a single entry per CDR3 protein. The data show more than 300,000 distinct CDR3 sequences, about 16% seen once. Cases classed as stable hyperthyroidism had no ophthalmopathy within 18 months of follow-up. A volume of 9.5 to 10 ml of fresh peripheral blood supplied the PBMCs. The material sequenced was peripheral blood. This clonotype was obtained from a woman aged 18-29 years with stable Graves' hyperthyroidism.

Here the CDR3 reads CASSKTGQFSYEQYF. Here the CDR3 DNA reads TGTGCCAGCAGCAAGACAGGGCAGTTCTCCTACGAGCAGTACTTC. The V call is TRBV7-2, the J call TRBJ2-7, with TRBD1 identical over 7 bases. Germline trimming cut 5 bases from V and 0 bases from J; bases unmatched to any gene: 7. CDR1 SGHTA and CDR2 FQGNSA come from the germline V gene. The CDR3 covers 15 residues.